These T cell receptor beta chains were read from a single sample in a study of T-cell memory formation after mild COVID-19. TCRdb fed the 5' RACE reads into MiXCR, producing one record per CDR3 protein. The repertoire holds tens of thousands of distinct CDR3 sequences, around 14% seen once, with under 35% in the top ten. The sample was PBMCs or a T cell subset sorted from them (not recorded which). Receptors were obtained from an adult woman who had mild COVID-19 (a few samples of this study predate the infection). Cell type and time point are not known. CDR3s include the opening cysteine and the closing phenylalanine or tryptophan. A D gene is named only where the DNA matches it firmly. A row's size may be missing; if present it is once, few, many or a size class.

-	TRBD2	TRBV29-1	TRBJ2-3	CSVEGVGLAGGQVTDTQYF	TGCAGCGTTGAAGGAGTGGGACTAGCGGGAGGGCAGGTCACAGATACGCAGTATTTT
few	TRBD1	TRBV5-6	TRBJ2-7	CASSPRDRGYEQYF	TGTGCCAGCAGCCCCCGGGACAGGGGCTACGAGCAGTACTTC
few	-	TRBV11-2	TRBJ1-2	CASSLRTTITMGYTF	TGTGCCAGCAGCTTGAGGACAACAATTACTATGGGCTACACCTTC
few	-	TRBV4-1	TRBJ1-1	CASSQWWENTEAFF	TGCGCCAGCAGCCAGTGGTGGGAGAACACTGAAGCTTTCTTT
-	-	TRBV4-1	TRBJ1-1	CASSLRTLGTEAFF	TGCGCCAGCAGCCTAAGGACTCTGGGCACTGAAGCTTTCTTT
-	-	TRBV5-1	TRBJ1-2	CASSPEDGSSTF	TGCGCCAGCAGCCCGGAAGACGGCAGTAGCACCTTC
many	-	TRBV11-3	TRBJ2-7	CASSPDSSYEQYF	TGTGCCAGCAGCCCCGACAGTTCCTACGAGCAGTACTTC
-	-	TRBV12-3/TRBV12-4	TRBJ2-1	CASSPTTSYNEQFF	TGTGCCAGCAGCCCAACCACTAGCTACAATGAGCAGTTCTTC
few	TRBD1	TRBV2	TRBJ2-5	CASSEGGQPYQETQYF	TGTGCCAGCAGTGAAGGGGGACAGCCGTACCAAGAGACCCAGTACTTC
-	-	TRBV20-1	TRBJ2-3	CSASPVAASTDTQYF	TGCAGTGCTAGCCCCGTAGCGGCCAGCACAGATACGCAGTATTTT
-	-	TRBV29-1	TRBJ2-3	CSVPDTQYF	TGCAGCGTACCTGATACGCAGTATTTT
few	TRBD1	TRBV7-6	TRBJ2-7	CASSLEVGTGPHEQYF	TGTGCCAGCAGCTTAGAGGTCGGGACAGGGCCCCACGAGCAGTACTTC
-	TRBD1	TRBV4-3	TRBJ2-7	CASSQELRDRVTYEQYF	TGCGCCAGCAGCCAAGAGCTCCGGGACAGGGTTACCTACGAGCAGTACTTC
few	-	TRBV4-1	TRBJ2-1	CASSQVRNGYNEQFF	TGCGCCAGCAGCCAAGTCCGAAACGGTTACAATGAGCAGTTCTTC
few	-	TRBV19	TRBJ2-7	CASSIQDMYYEQYF	TGTGCCAGTAGTATTCAGGACATGTACTACGAGCAGTACTTC
few	TRBD2	TRBV24-1	TRBJ2-5	CATSGPGLAGAPQETQYF	TGTGCCACCAGTGGACCCGGGCTAGCGGGAGCTCCCCAAGAGACCCAGTACTTC
few	-	TRBV7-8	TRBJ2-7	CASSLRDTASYEQYF	TGTGCCAGCAGCCTGCGGGACACAGCCTCCTACGAGCAGTACTTC
-	TRBD1	TRBV20-1	TRBJ2-2	CSAYDRAMNTGELFF	TGCAGTGCTTACGACAGGGCCATGAACACCGGGGAGCTGTTTTTT
-	TRBD1	TRBV25-1	TRBJ2-5	CASRVTGERETQYF	TGTGCCAGCAGGGTAACAGGGGAGAGGGAGACCCAGTACTTC
few	-	TRBV5-1	TRBJ2-7	CASSFGTFYEQYF	TGCGCCAGCAGCTTTGGCACCTTCTACGAGCAGTACTTC
few	-	TRBV13	TRBJ2-1	CASSLVGSSYNEQFF	TGTGCCAGCAGCTTAGTGGGGAGCTCCTACAATGAGCAGTTCTTC
-	-	TRBV7-8	TRBJ1-4	CASSLNLGNGEKLFF	TGTGCCAGCAGCTTGAATCTGGGGAACGGTGAAAAACTGTTTTTT
-	-	TRBV27	TRBJ2-7	CASSSRRMVYEQYF	TGTGCCAGCAGCTCTCGGCGGATGGTCTACGAGCAGTACTTC
-	TRBD1	TRBV5-1	TRBJ2-4	CASSPTRQGTAKNIQYF	TGCGCCAGCAGCCCAACAAGACAGGGTACTGCCAAAAACATTCAGTACTTC
-	-	TRBV7-9	TRBJ2-7	CASSLTGEEDYEQYF	TGTGCCAGCAGCTTAACCGGGGAGGAAGACTACGAGCAGTACTTC
-	TRBD2	TRBV14	TRBJ2-3	CASSQDTSGSPDTQYF	TGTGCCAGCAGCCAAGATACGAGCGGGAGCCCAGATACGCAGTATTTT
-	-	TRBV5-1	TRBJ2-2	CASSLSVGVPGELFF	TGCGCCAGCAGCTTGTCAGTGGGGGTTCCCGGGGAGCTGTTTTTT
-	TRBD2	TRBV5-6	TRBJ2-5	CASSQGLAEETQYF	TGTGCCAGCAGCCAGGGACTAGCCGAAGAGACCCAGTACTTC
few	TRBD2	TRBV5-1	TRBJ2-7	CASSFPRGRAEYEQYF	TGCGCCAGCAGCTTCCCTCGCGGGAGGGCCGAGTACGAGCAGTACTTC
-	TRBD1	TRBV12-3/TRBV12-4	TRBJ2-1	CASSSGTGVINEQFF	TGTGCCAGCAGTTCCGGGACAGGGGTTATCAATGAGCAGTTCTTC
-	-	TRBV7-2	TRBJ2-1	CASSLDAWTTTYNEQFF	TGTGCCAGCAGCTTAGATGCATGGACTACCACCTACAATGAGCAGTTCTTC